These T cell receptor beta chains were read from a single sample in a study of T-cell reconstitution after alpha-beta-depleted transplantation in children. TCRdb called the PCR reads again in MiXCR, with one record for every CDR3 protein. The data show some 400,000 distinct CDR3 sequences, roughly 20% seen once. Sequenced material: PBMCs from the stem cell graft donor, taken from the stem cell graft. These receptors were obtained from a human donor who donated a stem cell graft to a child with acute myeloid leukemia. Both conserved end residues are part of each CDR3. The D gene is left open where the match is weak. Some rows mark clone size as missing; the rest say once, few, many or name a class of expanded clone.

d_call	clone_size	v_call	j_call	cdr3_nt	cdr3_aa
TRBD2	NA	TRBV7-8	TRBJ2-7	TGTGCCAGCAGCTTAGCGGTCCGGCTAGCGGGGGCCTACGAGCAGTACTTC	CASSLAVRLAGAYEQYF
NA	few	TRBV12-3/TRBV12-4	TRBJ2-7	TGTGCCAGCAGCCCTCAGGACGGATCCGTCTACGAGCAGTACTTC	CASSPQDGSVYEQYF
NA	once	TRBV24-1	TRBJ2-3	TGTGCCACCAGTGATCCCGGGGGTGTGGCAGGCACAGATACGCAGTATTTT	CATSDPGGVAGTDTQYF
TRBD2	NA	TRBV20-1	TRBJ2-1	TGCAGTGCTAGAGATCCCGGGGCTAGCGGGGGTTTGGGTGAGCAGTTCTTC	CSARDPGASGGLGEQFF
NA	many	TRBV6-1	TRBJ2-3	TGTGCCAGCAGGTCAGTGGGCACAGATACGCAGTATTTT	CASRSVGTDTQYF
TRBD2	NA	TRBV15	TRBJ2-3	TGTGCCACTTTAGCGGGAGGGCCAACAGATACGCAGTATTTT	CATLAGGPTDTQYF
NA	NA	TRBV5-1	TRBJ2-1	TGCGCCAGCAGCTCCTCGGCCTATCGGGAATACAATGAGCAGTTCTTC	CASSSSAYREYNEQFF
NA	NA	TRBV7-3	TRBJ2-1	TGTGCCAGCAGCTACTCGGGGGCCAATGAGCAGTTCTTC	CASSYSGANEQFF
TRBD1	few	TRBV12-3/TRBV12-4	TRBJ1-5	TGTGCCAGCAGTTTAACAGGACAGGCCGCTCGACAGCCCCAGCATTTT	CASSLTGQAARQPQHF
NA	many	TRBV29-1	TRBJ1-1	TGCAGCGTACAGAGGAACACTGAAGCTTTCTTT	CSVQRNTEAFF
TRBD1	few	TRBV28	TRBJ1-1	TGTGCCAGCAGTGACACCGGGACAGTAAACACTGAAGCTTTCTTT	CASSDTGTVNTEAFF
NA	NA	TRBV2	TRBJ2-1	TGTGCCAGTCCCCTGACTGATAACAATGAGCAGTTCTTC	CASPLTDNNEQFF
NA	NA	TRBV20-1	TRBJ2-7	TGCAGTGCTTATTCGGGACTCATCATCTACGAGCAGTACTTC	CSAYSGLIIYEQYF
TRBD1	few	TRBV12-3/TRBV12-4	TRBJ2-1	TGTGCCAGCAGCACGGGACAGGTGGTAATTTGGGACAATGAGCAGTTCTTC	CASSTGQVVIWDNEQFF
NA	many	TRBV29-1	TRBJ1-4	TGCAGCGTTTTAGGGTTCGGGGGAGAAAAACTGTTTTTT	CSVLGFGGEKLFF
NA	few	TRBV28	TRBJ2-7	TGTGCCAGCAGTTTACCTGCCCGGAACGAGCAGTACTTC	CASSLPARNEQYF
NA	few	TRBV12-3/TRBV12-4	TRBJ2-3	TGTGCCAGCAGTTTATCGCACAGGGTCGCAGATACGCAGTATTTT	CASSLSHRVADTQYF
NA	NA	TRBV12-3/TRBV12-4	TRBJ2-7	TGTGCCAGCAGTCCCTCACCGGTGGACGAGCAGTACTTC	CASSPSPVDEQYF
TRBD2	many	TRBV20-1	TRBJ2-2	TGCAGTGCTAGAGCGGGACTAGCGGGAACCGGGGAGCTGTTTTTT	CSARAGLAGTGELFF
TRBD1	many	TRBV20-1	TRBJ2-7	TGCAGTGCCTCGGACAGGTCCTACGAGCAGTACTTC	CSASDRSYEQYF
NA	few	TRBV7-9	TRBJ2-7	TGTGCCAGCAGCTTTAGTTGGGGAAGCTCAGACTACTACGAGCAGTACTTC	CASSFSWGSSDYYEQYF
NA	few	TRBV12-3/TRBV12-4	TRBJ2-5	TGTGCCAGCAGCTCCGGGACACGTCAAGAGACCCAGTACTTC	CASSSGTRQETQYF
NA	many	TRBV15	TRBJ1-1	TGTGCCACCAGCCTACCTAGCAGGGGCACTGAAGCTTTCTTT	CATSLPSRGTEAFF
NA	NA	TRBV7-8	TRBJ2-1	TGTGCCAGCAGCCCGCATTCTGGGGGGAAGCAGTTCTTC	CASSPHSGGKQFF
TRBD1	NA	TRBV30	TRBJ2-1	TGTGCCTGGAGTGGGATGTCGCGGGACAGGGGGCTTTGGTCAACCTACAATGAGCAGTTCTTC	CAWSGMSRDRGLWSTYNEQFF
NA	few	TRBV15	TRBJ2-1	TGTGCCACCAGCAGAAAGGGTCGGGGCAATGAGCAGTTCTTC	CATSRKGRGNEQFF
NA	few	TRBV30	TRBJ2-7	TGTGCCTGGAGAGAACAGGGCCGGGGGGACGAGCAGTACTTC	CAWREQGRGDEQYF
NA	NA	TRBV15	TRBJ2-7	TGTGCCACCAGCATCTACAGGGGAGGTGACCTCCCTAACTACGAGCAGTACTTC	CATSIYRGGDLPNYEQYF
NA	NA	TRBV2	TRBJ2-1	TGTGCCAGCAGTGAAAGGGATTCTCCGTACAATGAGCAGTTCTTC	CASSERDSPYNEQFF
TRBD2	NA	TRBV7-3	TRBJ2-1	TGTGCCGCGGGAGGTGGAACTCTATACAATGAGCAGTTCTTC	CAAGGGTLYNEQFF
NA	many	TRBV24-1	TRBJ2-1	TGTGCCACCAGCAACTACAATGAGCAGTTCTTC	CATSNYNEQFF
NA	few	TRBV5-5	TRBJ1-1	TGTGCCAGCAGCAGGACAGACACTGAAGCTTTCTTT	CASSRTDTEAFF
NA	NA	TRBV20-1	TRBJ2-1	TGCAGTGCTCCCCAGAGCTCCCACTACAATGAGCAGTTCTTC	CSAPQSSHYNEQFF
NA	few	TRBV28	TRBJ1-5	TGTGCCAGCACCATGGGGCGGGGTTTTTTTCGTAGCAATCAGCCCCAGCATTTT	CASTMGRGFFRSNQPQHF
TRBD2	few	TRBV6-2/TRBV6-3	TRBJ2-3	TGTGCCAGCAGTTTCCCGGGACTAGCGTCCAGCACAGATACGCAGTATTTT	CASSFPGLASSTDTQYF
NA	NA	TRBV6-1	TRBJ2-3	TGTGCCAGCAGTGCGACAGCTAGCACAGATACGCAGTATTTT	CASSATASTDTQYF
NA	few	TRBV29-1	TRBJ1-1	TGCAGCGTCGGAAGCACTGAAGCTTTCTTT	CSVGSTEAFF
NA	NA	TRBV30	TRBJ1-1	TGTGCCTGGAGTGGCAGGGTATATGGGGACATGAACACTGAAGCTTTCTTT	CAWSGRVYGDMNTEAFF
NA	few	TRBV15	TRBJ2-1	TGTGCCACCGAAGACCGCCCCCTCTCCTACAATGAGCAGTTCTTC	CATEDRPLSYNEQFF
TRBD2	few	TRBV6-1	TRBJ2-1	TGTGCCAGCAATCTAGCGGGGGGGAGCTCCTACAATGAGCAGTTCTTC	CASNLAGGSSYNEQFF
TRBD1	few	TRBV12-3/TRBV12-4	TRBJ2-1	TGTGCCAGCAGTTCGGGGGACAGGTCCTACAATGAGCAGTTCTTC	CASSSGDRSYNEQFF
TRBD2	many	TRBV6-2/TRBV6-3	TRBJ2-1	TGTGCCAGCAGTTACGAGGTGGGAGGGCCTTACAATGAGCAGTTCTTC	CASSYEVGGPYNEQFF
NA	few	TRBV7-2	TRBJ2-7	TGTGCCAGCAGCCCAACCCAGGGGCTCGACGAGCAGTACTTC	CASSPTQGLDEQYF
NA	NA	TRBV5-1	TRBJ2-1	TGCGCCAGCAGCCAAGGCCAGGGACACAATGAGCAGTTCTTC	CASSQGQGHNEQFF
TRBD1	NA	TRBV15	TRBJ1-5	TGTGCCACCAGCAGGACAGGGAGGGATCAGCCCCAGCATTTT	CATSRTGRDQPQHF
NA	few	TRBV6-2/TRBV6-3	TRBJ2-1	TGTGCCAGCAGTTACCAAGCGGGAACGGGGGGCGATGAGCAGTTCTTC	CASSYQAGTGGDEQFF
NA	NA	TRBV7-8	TRBJ1-1	TGTGCCAGCAGCTTATATGGCGGCGAGAACACTGAAGCTTTCTTT	CASSLYGGENTEAFF
NA	few	TRBV5-1	TRBJ2-4	TGCGCCAGCAGCTTGGAGGACTTC	CASSLEDF
NA	few	TRBV20-1	TRBJ1-5	TGCAGTGCTAGAGAGGGCCATCAGCCCCAGCATTTT	CSAREGHQPQHF
NA	many	TRBV15	TRBJ2-5	TGTGCCACCGCTATAAGGGGGTACCAAGAGACCCAGTACTTC	CATAIRGYQETQYF
TRBD2	NA	TRBV7-8	TRBJ2-1	TGTGCCAGCAGCTTAGGCCGCCTAGCGGGAAAGAATGAGCAGTTCTTC	CASSLGRLAGKNEQFF
TRBD1	NA	TRBV7-2	TRBJ2-7	TGTGCCAGCAGCTGGGACAGGGTTTACGAGCAGTACTTC	CASSWDRVYEQYF
NA	NA	TRBV23-1	TRBJ1-2	TGCGCCAGCAGTCAAGAAAGTTTTCACATCCTCAACTATGGCTACACCTTC	CASSQESFHILNYGYTF